Listed below are T cell receptor beta chains from one sample, sequenced in a study of blood T cell repertoires in COVID-19. Data came from immunoSEQ multiplex PCR; TCRdb stores just in-frame clones and leaves some out. The sample has 200,000 to 300,000 clones, roughly 87% seen once. Sequenced input: peripheral blood. These receptor sequences come from a man aged 55 to 69 who had recovered from COVID-19. CDR3s include the opening cysteine and the closing phenylalanine or tryptophan. A clone size is listed for some rows: how often the clone was seen (once, few, many), or a class if it is expanded.

v_call clone_size cdr3_aa
TRBV5-6 few CASSLLSGGLNQPQHF
TRBV4-1 - CASSQGPGQNTDTQYF
TRBV5-1 - CASSLGPRRVDEQYF
TRBV7-9 once CASSGGNEQYF
TRBV6-1 - CASSEWVQGSNTEAFF
TRBV12-5 - CASGLLWGQRTGELFF
TRBV7-9 many CASSLDRLANYGYTF
TRBV28 - CASSFLQGGGETQYF
TRBV6-5 - CASTGAHEQYF
TRBV5-1 - CASSLGGSFSYNEQFF
TRBV18 - CASSPGGSSYNSPLHF
TRBV12-5 - CASGSGDSSQEKLFF
TRBV5-1 - CASSLSPTSGYTQYF
TRBV3-1/TRBV3-2 - CASSQGDRDNQPQHF
TRBV5-4 - CASRYTGAYEQYF
TRBV6-1 few CASSGQGFHSGANVLTF
TRBV6-5 - CASRDSNEKLFF
TRBV11-2 - CASSLAPGQGVYGYTF
TRBV6-2/TRBV6-3 once CASSSRGQGNSPLHF
TRBV6-1 few CASSEALGQAYGYTF
TRBV18 few CASSREWGRRGTEAFF
TRBV7-9 - CASSLAGGDIQYF
TRBV5-1 - CASSSGTGVSYTGELFF
TRBV10-3 - CAIRGLASTDTQYF
TRBV7-9 - CASSLGGLDTIYF
TRBV6-2/TRBV6-3 - CASSYSTQSGQETQYF
TRBV2 - CASSDRGGEKLFF
TRBV10-3 - CAISVQGSTGELFF
TRBV6-1 once CASSERNRGGRYGYTF
TRBV28 - CASSGGARDEQFF
TRBV27 - CAGTGGGRGTDTQYF
TRBV10-3 - CAIRGRGSSTDTQYF
TRBV30 - CAWSGGVNQPQHF
TRBV18 - CASSPWGRLGDTEAFF
TRBV5-1 - CASKEGQPNYGYTF
TRBV5-1 - CASSLAVTGTPNTEAFF
TRBV27 - CASSLRRREGHGYTF
TRBV5-1 - CASFGQGNTEAFF
TRBV7-9 - CASSSSGTASSYGYTF
TRBV6-5 - CASRAGAWGYTF
TRBV6-2/TRBV6-3 - CASSWTYMAYEQYF
TRBV5-5 - CASSIQGSRYGYTF
TRBV11-2 - CASSHPGANYGYTF
TRBV19 - CASSRETGHTQYF
TRBV6-6 - CLTQSTNEKLFF
TRBV7-9 - CASSLSHQNTEAFF
TRBV19 - CASSIGFGGIQETQYF
TRBV5-1 - CASSLLATNEKLFF
TRBV5-6 - CASSLAFVAGRISYEQYF
TRBV7-9 - CASKIPAGTEAFF
TRBV30 - CAWSVRTSGTNEQFF
TRBV6-6 - CASRSGDTGELFF
TRBV5-8 - CASSLLGVGFSNQPQHF
TRBV2 - CASRGDMNIQYF
TRBV19 - CASSGRTRLNTEAFF
TRBV5-1 - CASSSTGQHNSPLHF
TRBV6-4 once CASREATYRVGYGYTF
TRBV4-1 - CASSQAQRGAWNEQFF
TRBV15 - CATSRGDSQETQYF